Below, 15 T cell receptor beta chains from the same sample are listed, as sequenced in a study of shared clonotypes between healthy human individuals. TCRdb keeps only in-frame clones here, not all; method: immunoSEQ multiplex PCR. This sample has over 2 million clones, with roughly 90% found just once. The sequencing sample was made of naive CD4+ T cells from PBMCs. Subset indicated: CD45RA+ positively selected. These receptor sequences come from a man younger than 30 in good health. Some clones in this sample may be carry-over from other donors' samples.

The genes are TRBV7-2 and TRBJ2-5; perhaps TRBD1 as D (6 bases). TRBJ2-7 explains the end of the DNA better; the J call may be wrong. The CDR3 contains 14 residues. Germline CDR1 SGHTA, CDR2 FQGNSA. The CDR3 coding sequence is TGTGCCAGCAGCCTCGGCAGAACAGGGTACGAGCAGTACTTC. As protein: CASSLGRTGYEQYF.

The chain recombines TRBV27 with TRBJ2-4; 7 bases are a match to TRBD2. Looked up from germline, CDR1 is MNHEY and CDR2 is SMNVEV (reference sequence). This CDR3 has 17 residues. V shed 0 bases and J 3 bases; nucleotides not matched to a gene: 8. The CDR3 DNA reads as TGTGCCAGCAGTTTATCCCTACTTGGGGAGGGCAAAAACATTCAGTACTTC. Translated: CASSLSLLGEGKNIQYF.

This clone was picked up one time. Other DNA sequences of this sample code for an identical CDR3. The chain is built from TRBV30 and TRBJ1-5, with 7 positions matching TRBD1. V trimming: 2 bases; J trimming: 5 bases; junction bases outside the gene matches: 3. Germline V gene lookup returns CDR1 GTSNPN and CDR2 SVGIG (reference sequence). CDR3 length: 13 amino acids. This chain's CDR3 is CAWSLDRDQPQHF. CDR3 bases: TGTGCCTGGAGTCTCGACAGGGATCAGCCCCAGCATTTT.

V is TRBV28 and J is TRBJ2-2; D is uncertain. The CDR3 has 13 residues. Germline CDR1 reads MDHEN; CDR2 reads SYDVKM. V gave up 6 bases and J gave up 4 bases, with 9 bases separating them. CDR3 bases: TGTGCCAGCAGGGCCCGCGGCACCGGGGAGCTGTTTTTT. Protein sequence: CASRARGTGELFF.

This rearrangement joins TRBV14 to TRBJ2-3; 13 bases align to TRBD2. The CDR3 is 17 amino acids. CDR1 and CDR2 (germline): SGHDN, FVKESK. The junction had 8 bases not matched to a gene; V was cut back by 5 bases and J by 3 bases. CDR3: CASSTRTSGSGTDTQYF. CDR3 DNA: TGTGCCAGCAGCACCAGGACTAGCGGGAGCGGGACAGATACGCAGTATTTT.

This chain joins TRBV5-1 and TRBJ2-1; D unresolved. The CDR3 consists of 13 residues. Looked up from germline, CDR1 is SGHRS and CDR2 is YFSETQ. Trimming took 2 bases from V and 6 from J, leaving 9 bases between them. The CDR3 nucleotides are TGCGCCAGCAGCTTATACGTTCGCAATGAGCAGTTCTTC. Translating it yields CASSLYVRNEQFF.

This clone has just one count. The V and J genes are TRBV18 and TRBJ1-1; D ambiguous. Trimming removed 5 bases from V and 4 bases from J, with 14 bases in between. The V gene's germline CDR1 is KGHSH and CDR2 LQKENI. The CDR3 sequence is 14 residues long. CDR3 in DNA: TGTGCCAGCTCAATGGGAGGGATGGGCACTGAAGCTTTCTTT. Its translation: CASSMGGMGTEAFF.

The chain links TRBV28 to TRBJ1-1; D uncertain. V was pared by 5 bases and J by 0 bases, with 7 bases between. CDR1 and CDR2 from the germline V gene are MDHEN and SYDVKM. The CDR3 is made up of 13 amino acids. The CDR3 spells CASSPHMNTEAFF. DNA for the CDR3: TGTGCCAGCAGTCCCCATATGAACACTGAAGCTTTCTTT.

This chain joins TRBV5-4 and TRBJ1-1; perhaps TRBD1 as D (6 bases). The CDR3 consists of 15 residues. The germline V and J ends were trimmed by 2 bases and 4 bases, with 15 bases remaining between them. Germline V gene data show CDR1 as SGHNT and CDR2 as YYREEE (reference sequence). CDR3 protein: CASSLTFTGFTEAFF. CDR3 DNA sequence: TGTGCCAGCAGCTTAACCTTTACAGGGTTCACTGAAGCTTTCTTT.

This chain connects TRBV11-3 to TRBJ2-7; D gene unclear. Germline-derived CDR1 and CDR2 are SGHNT and YENEEA. The CDR3 contains 12 residues. V gave up 5 bases and J gave up 2 bases, with 7 bases separating them. CDR3 sequence (DNA): TGTGCCAGCAGCATCGAGCCCTACGAGCAGTACTTC. Protein sequence: CASSIEPYEQYF.

Remarks on this clone: Given the absence of the conserved phenylalanine or tryptophan at the CDR3 end, a read error is likely. The DNA is left out, because the CDR3 cannot be placed on it with certainty; the CDR3 is given as TCRdb lists it. The rearrangement links TRBV29-1 to TRBJ1-1; TRBD1, the table's D call, was not compared with the DNA. The germline gives CDR1 SQVTM, CDR2 ANQGSEA. From its first to its last residue, the CDR3 has 11 amino acids. CDR3 protein: CSAYRDRSLLC.

This chain joins TRBV28 and TRBJ2-7, with TRBD2 matching over 14 bases. V was clipped by 5 bases and J by 4 bases; unmatched bases: 4. The CDR3 spans 15 residues. Germline loops: CDR1 MDHEN, CDR2 SYDVKM. The chain's CDR3 is CASSPGLAGVYEQYF. The DNA of the CDR3 is TGTGCCAGCAGTCCGGGACTAGCGGGAGTATACGAGCAGTACTTC.

The gene calls are TRBV5-1 and TRBJ2-3, with 7 bases identical to TRBD2. V trimming: 0 bases; J trimming: 2 bases; junction bases outside the gene matches: 6. CDR3 length: 16 residues. Germline V gene lookup returns CDR1 SGHRS and CDR2 YFSETQ. The CDR3 nucleotides read TGCGCCAGCAGCTTGGGAGGGACTACTCCCACAGATACGCAGTATTTT. This sequence encodes CASSLGGTTPTDTQYF.

This chain links TRBV30 with TRBJ2-1; D not resolved. Per germline, CDR1 GTSNPN and CDR2 SVGIG (reference sequence). This CDR3 comprises 13 residues. V was pared by 0 bases and J by 4 bases, with 7 bases between. The DNA of the CDR3 is TGTGCCTGGAGTGTTTCCCAGTACAATGAGCAGTTCTTC. Amino acids: CAWSVSQYNEQFF.

In its sample, this clone was seen a few times. The genes are TRBV5-1 and TRBJ1-2; 7 bases line up with TRBD1. Trimming at V came to 7 bases and at J to 7 bases, leaving 13 bases not matched to a gene. Per the germline V gene, CDR1 is SGHRS and CDR2 is YFSETQ. The CDR3 totals 14 residues. CDR3 DNA sequence: TGCGCCAGCCAAACTCCGGGACAGCCGAGTGGCTACACCTTC. It codes for CASQTPGQPSGYTF. Together with reference TRBV5-1 and TRBJ1-2, the CDR3 gives the full variable domain: KAGVTQTPRYLIKTRGQQVTLSCSPISGHRSVSWYQQTPGQGLQFLFEYFSETQRNKGNFPGRFSGRQFSNSRSEMNVSTLELGDSALYLCASQTPGQPSGYTFGSGTRLTVV.